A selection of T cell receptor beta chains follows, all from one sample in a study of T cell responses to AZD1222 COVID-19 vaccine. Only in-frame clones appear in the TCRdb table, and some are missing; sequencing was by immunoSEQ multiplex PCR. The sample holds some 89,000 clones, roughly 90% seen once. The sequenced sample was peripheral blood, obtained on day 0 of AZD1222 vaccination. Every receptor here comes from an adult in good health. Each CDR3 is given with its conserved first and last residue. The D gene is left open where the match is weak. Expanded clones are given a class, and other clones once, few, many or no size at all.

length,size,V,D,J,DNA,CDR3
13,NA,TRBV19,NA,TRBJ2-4,TGTGCCAGTAGTACCCGGGACATAAACATTCAGTACTTC,CASSTRDINIQYF
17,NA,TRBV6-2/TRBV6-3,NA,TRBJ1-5,TGTGCCAGCAGTTTGGTGGGGATCTCCTATAGCAATCAGCCCCAGCATTTT,CASSLVGISYSNQPQHF
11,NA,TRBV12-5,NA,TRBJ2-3,TGTGCTAGTGGTCCAGGACTCCCCCAGTATTTT,CASGPGLPQYF
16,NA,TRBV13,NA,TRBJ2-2,TGTGCCAGCAGCTCTCACAGGTGGGGGTCATCCGGGGAGCTGTTTTTT,CASSSHRWGSSGELFF
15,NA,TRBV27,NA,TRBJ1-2,TGTGCCAGCAGTCCCGGACAGTCTTTTAACTATGGCTACACCTTC,CASSPGQSFNYGYTF
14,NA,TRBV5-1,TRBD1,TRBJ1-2,TGCGCCAGCAGGGCGACAGGGGGCACAGTTGGCTACACCTTC,CASRATGGTVGYTF
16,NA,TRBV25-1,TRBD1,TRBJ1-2,TGTGCCAGCCATCCCACCGGGCAGGGGGCCTACTATGGCTACACCTTC,CASHPTGQGAYYGYTF
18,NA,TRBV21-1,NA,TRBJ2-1,TGTGCCAGCAGCAAAGGAAGTGCATCTAGCGGGAGTTTCAATGAGCAGTTCTTC,CASSKGSASSGSFNEQFF
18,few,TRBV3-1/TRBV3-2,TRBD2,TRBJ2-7,TGTGCCAGCAGCCAAGATGCTTCCGGGACTAGCGGGTTATACGAGCAGTACTTC,CASSQDASGTSGLYEQYF
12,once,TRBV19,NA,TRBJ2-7,TGTGCCAGTAGCCTACTAGGCTACGAGCAGTACTTC,CASSLLGYEQYF
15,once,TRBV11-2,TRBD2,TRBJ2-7,TGTGCCAGCAGCTTAGAAAGTAGCGGGAGCTACGAGCAGTACTTC,CASSLESSGSYEQYF